Following are 24 T cell receptor beta chains from one sample sequenced in a study of cytomegalovirus exposure and HLA in healthy donors. The study ran its PCR with 60 Vbeta and 13 Jbeta primers. Repertoires were generated with immunoSEQ multiplex PCR, while TCRdb's copy carries only in-frame clones and drops some. The sample lists 100,000 to 150,000 clones, around 81% occurring once. Input material: PBMCs. The origin of the receptors is a woman aged 40-49 years in good health and CMV-seronegative.

The chain recombines TRBV4-1 with TRBJ2-1; 9 nucleotides line up with TRBD2. CDR1 MGHRA and CDR2 YSYEKL come from the germline V gene. This CDR3 has 16 amino acids. V gave up 3 bases and J gave up 0 bases; unmatched junction bases: 3. CDR3 DNA: TGCGCCAGCAGCCATATAGCGGGAGACTCCTACAATGAGCAGTTCTTC. Translation: CASSHIAGDSYNEQFF.

J is TRBJ2-2 and V is TRBV7-2; D may be TRBD2 (6 bases). The CDR3 consists of 17 residues. From germline, CDR1 is SGHTA and CDR2 FQGNSA. The V end was cut by 5 bases, the J end by 6 bases, with 22 bases between. CDR3 in DNA: TGTGCCAGCAGCGTCGAGCGAGCGGGCTCTGGGCCCGGGGAGCTGTTTTTT. Amino acids: CASSVERAGSGPGELFF.

The V call is TRBV6-5, the J call TRBJ2-5; the D gene is possibly TRBD2 (6 bases). The CDR3 sequence is 13 residues long. The V gene's germline CDR1 is MNHEY and CDR2 SVGAGI. Trimming took 6 bases from V and 2 from J, leaving 10 bases between them. CDR3 loop: CASRPAGQETQYF. CDR3 nucleotides: TGTGCCAGCAGACCCGCGGGACAAGAGACCCAGTACTTC.

This clone was observed a single time. V and J are TRBV10-2 and TRBJ2-7; possibly TRBD1 for D (6 bases). The CDR3 has 16 amino acids. Germline V CDR1 and CDR2: WSHSY, SAAADI. Trimming left V 7 bases short and J 3 bases short, with 22 bases between. The CDR3 protein is CASTFQGDRSFYEQYF. CDR3 DNA sequence: TGCGCCAGCACCTTTCAAGGTGACAGGTCATTCTACGAGCAGTACTTC.

Of note for this clone: Relative to the germline gene, one junction end is altered; a read error may explain this. The chain joins TRBV2 to TRBJ1-1; D is perhaps TRBD1 (6 bases). This CDR3 has 14 residues. Looked up from germline, CDR1 is SNHLY and CDR2 is FYNNEI. In DNA, the CDR3 is TGTGCCAGCAGCGAAGACAGGTTGAACACTGAAGCTTTCTTT. Its protein is CASSEDRLNTEAFF.

V is TRBV5-1 and J is TRBJ2-7, with D maybe TRBD2 (6 bases). This CDR3 contains 14 residues. Per germline, CDR1 SGHRS and CDR2 YFSETQ. The V end lost 2 bases, the J end lost 3 bases, and 12 bases lay between the germline ends. The DNA of the CDR3 is TGCGCCAGCAGCTTATTGGGGGGAGGCTACGAGCAGTACTTC. Translation: CASSLLGGGYEQYF.

The chain recombines TRBV5-1 with TRBJ2-5, with 8 positions matching TRBD2. The CDR3 extends over 16 amino acids. V gave up 0 bases and J gave up 1 base; unmatched junction bases: 5. CDR1 is SGHRS and CDR2 is YFSETQ in the germline V gene. The chain's CDR3 is CASSLDPSGGQETQYF. CDR3 in DNA: TGCGCCAGCAGCTTGGATCCGAGCGGGGGCCAAGAGACCCAGTACTTC.

The V and J genes are TRBV6-6 and TRBJ2-7, with 9 bases lining up with TRBD1. The CDR3 consists of 14 residues. Losses at the gene ends were 4 bases for V and 6 bases for J; bases not matched to a gene: 7. The V gene's germline CDR1 is MNHNY and CDR2 SVGAGI (reference sequence). The CDR3 region is CASSSDGTGSEQYF. CDR3 DNA: TGTGCCAGCAGTTCCGACGGGACAGGGAGCGAGCAGTACTTC.

This chain uses TRBV2 with TRBJ1-2; 7 positions match TRBD1. This CDR3 has 14 amino acids. Germline CDR1 SNHLY, CDR2 FYNNEI. After removal of 2 bases from V and 2 bases from J, the junction contained 2 bases not matched to a gene. Written as DNA, the CDR3 is TGTGCCAGCAGTGAATACAGGGGAAACTATGGCTACACCTTC. Amino acid sequence: CASSEYRGNYGYTF. Looking up the rest from reference TRBV2 and TRBJ1-2 gives the full variable domain: EPEVTQTPSHQVTQMGQEVILRCVPISNHLYFYWYRQILGQKVEFLVSFYNNEISEKSEIFDDQFSVERPDGSNFTLKIRSTKLEDSAMYFCASSEYRGNYGYTFGSGTRLTVV.

V and J are TRBV28 and TRBJ1-5; D might be TRBD1 (6 bases). The V end lost 6 bases, the J end lost 6 bases, and 15 bases lay between the germline ends. This CDR3 is 14 amino acids long. The germline V gene encodes CDR1 MDHEN and CDR2 SYDVKM. Here the CDR3 reads CASSQGGTGQPQHF. Here the CDR3 DNA reads TGTGCCAGCAGCCAAGGGGGTACAGGTCAGCCCCAGCATTTT.

The chain employs TRBV18 and TRBJ1-2, with 9 nucleotides matching TRBD1. Germline V CDR1 and CDR2: KGHSH, LQKENI. The junction had 11 bases not matched to a gene; V was cut back by 5 bases and J by 7 bases. This CDR3 spans 15 amino acids. This CDR3 reads CASSSDLRTGAGYTF. CDR3 nucleotides: TGTGCCAGCTCATCTGACCTCCGGACAGGGGCTGGCTACACCTTC. Full variable domain (remainder filled in from reference TRBV18 and TRBJ1-2): NAGVMQNPRHLVRRRGQEARLRCSPMKGHSHVYWYRQLPEEGLKFMVYLQKENIIDESGMPKERFSAEFPKEGPSILRIQQVVRGDSAAYFCASSSDLRTGAGYTFGSGTRLTVV.

Here the CDR3 DNA reads TGTGCCTGGAGTCCCAGGAGGTGGGATGGCTACACCTTC. It yields the protein CAWSPRRWDGYTF. The chain joins TRBV30 to TRBJ1-2; D gene uncertain. The length of the CDR3 is 13 residues. In germline, CDR1 is GTSNPN, CDR2 SVGIG (reference sequence). V shed 2 bases and J shed 6 bases, with 13 bases lying between them. The complete variable domain, with remaining parts taken from reference TRBV30 and TRBJ1-2, reads SQTIHQWPATLVQPVGSPLSLECTVEGTSNPNLYWYRQAAGRGLQLLFYSVGIGQISSEVPQNLSASRPQDRQFILSSKKLLLSDSGFYLCAWSPRRWDGYTFGSGTRLTVV.

This sequence joins TRBV2 and TRBJ2-7, with D possibly TRBD1 on 5 matching bases. The CDR3 has 13 residues. Germline values: CDR1 SNHLY, CDR2 FYNNEI. Trimming stripped 4 bases from V and 3 bases from J, with 10 bases between. For the CDR3, the DNA is TGTGCCAGCAGTGCTTTACAGGTCTACGAGCAGTACTTC. Its translation is CASSALQVYEQYF.

This clone was seen a few times. The gene calls are TRBV5-1 and TRBJ1-2, with D maybe TRBD1 (5 bases). Trimming stripped 8 bases from V and 1 base from J, with 12 bases between. CDR3 length equals 13 residues. Germline V lookup: CDR1 SGHRS, CDR2 YFSETQ. This CDR3 is CASSTGVNYGYTF. The DNA of the CDR3 is TGCGCCAGTTCGACGGGGGTTAACTATGGCTACACCTTC.

This chain links TRBV5-5 with TRBJ1-5; possibly TRBD1 for D (6 bases). CDR1 and CDR2 (germline): SGHKS, YYEKEE (reference sequence). The CDR3 loop spans 16 amino acids. Trimming took off 4 bases at V and 2 bases at J, with 16 bases between the two ends. The CDR3 DNA reads as TGTGCCAGCAGCCTAATACAGGGTTTTGGCAATCAGCCCCAGCATTTT. Translating it yields CASSLIQGFGNQPQHF.

The rearrangement joins TRBV19 to TRBJ2-4, with D possibly TRBD1 on 6 matching bases. The V gene lost 6 bases and the J gene lost 5 bases, with 14 bases spanning the gap. Germline V CDR1 and CDR2: LNHDA, SQIVND (reference sequence). The CDR3 consists of 14 residues. Here the CDR3 reads CASRQQGVENIQYF. The CDR3 DNA sequence: TGTGCCAGTAGACAACAGGGTGTCGAAAACATTCAGTACTTC. Using reference TRBV19 and TRBJ2-4 for the parts outside the CDR3, the full variable domain is DGGITQSPKYLFRKEGQNVTLSCEQNLNHDAMYWYRQDPGQGLRLIYYSQIVNDFQKGDIAEGYSVSREKKESFPLTVTSAQKNPTAFYLCASRQQGVENIQYFGAGTRLSVL.

The CDR3 loop reads CASARATNQPQHF. The CDR3 nucleotides are TGTGCCAGTGCCAGGGCCACTAATCAGCCCCAGCATTTT. This chain uses TRBV19 with TRBJ1-5; a weak D match, TRBD1 (5 bases). The CDR3 covers 13 residues. V was trimmed by 8 bases and J by 4 bases, leaving 12 bases between them. Germline CDR1 and CDR2: LNHDA and SQIVND (reference sequence).

The chain couples TRBV30 to TRBJ1-1; no definite D call. Germline CDR1 and CDR2: GTSNPN and SVGIG (reference sequence). Trimming stripped 5 bases from V and 7 bases from J, with 11 bases between. This CDR3 has 11 residues. CDR3: CAWRTEIEAFF. CDR3 DNA: TGTGCCTGGCGTACAGAGATTGAAGCTTTCTTT.

The chain links TRBV5-4 to TRBJ2-3, with 7 bases lining up with TRBD2. V lost 6 bases, J lost 0 bases, and 10 bases stayed unmatched. Germline V gives CDR1 SGHNT, CDR2 YYREEE (reference sequence). The CDR3 runs to 16 residues. CDR3 residues: CASTRKASGSTDTQYF. The CDR3 DNA reads TGTGCCAGCACCCGGAAGGCTAGCGGAAGCACAGATACGCAGTATTTT. Variable domain in full (rest from reference TRBV5-4 and TRBJ2-3): ETGVTQSPTHLIKTRGQQVTLRCSSQSGHNTVSWYQQALGQGPQFIFQYYREEENGRGNFPPRFSGLQFPNYSSELNVNALELDDSALYLCASTRKASGSTDTQYFGPGTRLTVL.

The rearrangement links TRBV5-1 to TRBJ1-2; D is ambiguous. Trimming removed 0 bases from V and 3 bases from J, with 9 bases in between. The CDR3 consists of 14 residues. Germline values: CDR1 SGHRS, CDR2 YFSETQ. CDR3 DNA sequence: TGCGCCAGCAGCTTGGCCCCAGGCTACTATGGCTACACCTTC. This translates into CASSLAPGYYGYTF.

The CDR3 DNA reads as TGTGCCAGCAGCACCGCATGGGACAGCGACCATTATCAGTACTTC. Translating it yields CASSTAWDSDHYQYF. The rearrangement links TRBV7-9 to TRBJ2-7; 7 bases match TRBD1. The CDR3 runs 15 residues. V shed 5 bases and J 10 bases; nucleotides not matched to a gene: 17. Per germline, CDR1 SEHNR and CDR2 FQNEAQ (reference sequence).

Only one count was recorded for this clone. The genes are TRBV6-5 and TRBJ2-3; perhaps TRBD2 as D (7 bases). The V and J ends lost 9 bases and 2 bases respectively, with 15 bases between them. Germline values: CDR1 MNHEY, CDR2 SVGAGI. CDR3 length: 14 residues. The CDR3 loop reads CASQEGGNTDTQYF. CDR3 DNA: TGTGCCAGTCAGGAGGGGGGGAACACAGATACGCAGTATTTT.

CDR3 amino acids: CASTQNRAGTEAFF. In nucleotides, the CDR3 is TGTGCCAGCACCCAGAACAGGGCGGGCACTGAAGCTTTCTTT. V and J are TRBV2 and TRBJ1-1; maybe TRBD1 (6 bases). The CDR3 is 14 residues long. V was trimmed by 7 bases and J by 4 bases, leaving 16 bases between them. Germline V lookup: CDR1 SNHLY, CDR2 FYNNEI.

The rearrangement links TRBV6-6 to TRBJ2-3; D is unresolved. V dropped 5 bases and J dropped 8 bases, with 17 bases sitting between them. CDR3 size: 14 residues. The germline V gene has CDR1 MNHNY and CDR2 SVGAGI (reference sequence). This CDR3 is CASSTGPFAPTQYF. The CDR3 DNA reads TGTGCCAGCAGTACTGGGCCTTTCGCCCCTACGCAGTATTTT.